These 7 T cell receptor beta chains share one sample of origin, sequenced in a study of shared clonotypes between healthy human individuals. The protocol was immunoSEQ multiplex PCR, while the TCRdb copy is restricted to in-frame clones and leaves out a portion. The sample carries approximately 2.4 million clones, around 95% recorded once. The sample was naive CD4+ T cells sorted from blood. Specified subset: CD45RA+ positively selected. The source is a man between 18 and 35 years old in good health.

The CDR3, as DNA: TGTGCCAGTAGTATAAGGACAGGTAGCGGGGAGCTGTTTTTT. Protein product: CASSIRTGSGELFF. The J gene is TRBJ2-2, the V gene TRBV19; 7 nucleotides align to TRBD1. Germline CDR1 and CDR2: LNHDA and SQIVND (reference sequence). The CDR3 is 14 amino acids. The V and J ends lost 2 bases and 7 bases, in that order; junction bases with no gene match: 4.

As regards this clone: An end of the junction does not agree with germline; a read error may underlie this. The chain combines TRBV7-7 with TRBJ2-5; 8 bases line up with TRBD2. The CDR3 runs to 14 residues. CDR1 and CDR2 (germline): SSHAT, FNYEAQ (reference sequence). CDR3 in amino acids: CASSPIAGKETQYF. The CDR3 DNA reads TGTGCTAGCAGCCCGATAGCGGGAAAAGAGACCCAGTACTTC. The whole variable domain, filled in from reference TRBV7-7 and TRBJ2-5, reads GAGVSQSPRYKVTKRGQDVTLRCDPISSHATLYWYQQALGQGPEFLTYFNYEAQPDKSGLPSDRFSAERPEGSISTLTIQRTEQRDSAMYRCASSPIAGKETQYFGPGTRLLVL.

This clone was recorded once. V gene TRBV7-6 combines with J gene TRBJ2-5; TRBD1 matches 9 bases. Germline V gene data show CDR1 as SGHVS and CDR2 as FNYEAQ. CDR3 length equals 15 residues. The junction had 10 bases not matched to a gene; V was cut back by 6 bases and J by 5 bases. The CDR3: CASSRPGQGLETQYF. In nucleotides, the CDR3 is TGTGCCAGCAGTCGACCGGGACAGGGCCTGGAGACCCAGTACTTC.

With respect to this clone: At the DNA level, this CDR3 is encoded by other sequences in the same sample as well. The chain is built from TRBV5-1 and TRBJ2-1; a possible D gene is TRBD1 (5 bases). Germline V gives CDR1 SGHRS, CDR2 YFSETQ. This CDR3 has 15 amino acids. V gave up 0 bases and J gave up 0 bases, with 7 bases separating them. The CDR3 spells CASSLVQGSYNEQFF. The CDR3 DNA follows: TGCGCCAGCAGCTTGGTCCAGGGCTCCTACAATGAGCAGTTCTTC.

This clone was seen only once. The rearrangement joins TRBV10-3 to TRBJ1-2, with D perhaps matching TRBD1 (5 bases). V dropped 3 bases and J dropped 5 bases, with 13 bases sitting between them. The length of the CDR3 is 14 residues. Germline CDR1 is ENHRY and CDR2 is SYGVKD. The CDR3 is CAISESWGVYGYTF. In DNA form, the CDR3 reads TGTGCCATCAGTGAAAGTTGGGGGGTGTATGGCTACACCTTC.

J is TRBJ1-1 and V is TRBV9, with D unresolved. Germline-derived CDR1 and CDR2 are SGDLS and YYNGEE. V lost 0 bases and J lost 0, with 15 bases in between. This CDR3 contains 17 residues. CDR3 sequence reads: CASSVVWALRMNTEAFF. The DNA for the CDR3 is TGTGCCAGCAGCGTAGTTTGGGCGCTCCGGATGAACACTGAAGCTTTCTTT.

The V and J genes are TRBV2 and TRBJ2-1; D not resolved. This CDR3 contains 13 residues. Deletions cut 3 bases from V and 6 bases from J, with 9 bases between. The germline gives CDR1 SNHLY, CDR2 FYNNEI. DNA of the CDR3: TGTGCCAGCAGTGATTTTAGGAGCAATGAGCAGTTCTTC. It is translated as CASSDFRSNEQFF.